These T cell receptor beta chains were read from a single sample in a study of blood T cell repertoires in COVID-19. Using immunoSEQ multiplex PCR, the repertoire was profiled, and TCRdb retains in-frame clones only, with some absent. The sample includes tens of thousands of clones, approximately 89% of them seen just once. The sample taken for sequencing was peripheral blood. The source of these receptors is a man in his fifties with acute or convalescent COVID-19. The CDR3 runs from the conserved cysteine through the conserved F or W. D genes are given only for firm matches. Clone size, where shown, is once, few, many, or a class for clones that have expanded.

j_gene: TRBJ2-2
d_gene: NA
v_gene: TRBV5-1
abundance: NA
CDR3aa: CASSLAQLGSNTGELFF
CDR3nt: TGCGCCAGCAGCTTGGCCCAGCTTGGGAGCAACACCGGGGAGCTGTTTTTT

j_gene: TRBJ1-2
d_gene: TRBD1
v_gene: TRBV2
abundance: NA
CDR3aa: CASSELGTGDRTF
CDR3nt: TGTGCCAGCAGTGAACTCGGGACAGGGGATCGGACCTTC

j_gene: TRBJ1-5
d_gene: NA
v_gene: TRBV7-2
abundance: NA
CDR3aa: CASSGGTIGNQPQHF
CDR3nt: TGTGCCAGCAGCGGCGGGACGATTGGCAATCAGCCCCAGCATTTT

j_gene: TRBJ2-1
d_gene: NA
v_gene: TRBV18
abundance: NA
CDR3aa: CASSRGTDPYNEQFF
CDR3nt: TGTGCCAGCTCCCGGGGGACAGACCCCTACAATGAGCAGTTCTTC

j_gene: TRBJ2-1
d_gene: TRBD1
v_gene: TRBV6-2/TRBV6-3
abundance: NA
CDR3aa: CASSYSAGTGKVF
CDR3nt: TGTGCCAGCAGTTACTCCGCGGGGACAGGGAAGGTCTTC

j_gene: TRBJ1-1
d_gene: NA
v_gene: TRBV15
abundance: NA
CDR3aa: CATSRVGGRRSEAFF
CDR3nt: TGTGCCACCAGCAGAGTAGGAGGGAGGAGGAGTGAAGCTTTCTTT

j_gene: TRBJ2-5
d_gene: TRBD2
v_gene: TRBV7-2
abundance: NA
CDR3aa: CASSSLAGVVGTQYF
CDR3nt: TGTGCCAGCAGCTCACTAGCGGGGGTAGTTGGGACCCAGTACTTC

j_gene: TRBJ1-2
d_gene: TRBD1
v_gene: TRBV3-1/TRBV3-2
abundance: NA
CDR3aa: CASNRQGNYGYTF
CDR3nt: TGTGCCAGCAATCGACAGGGGAACTATGGCTACACCTTC

j_gene: TRBJ2-1
d_gene: TRBD2
v_gene: TRBV5-1
abundance: once
CDR3aa: CASSLESGRPLFF
CDR3nt: TGCGCCAGCAGCTTGGAAAGCGGGAGGCCCTTGTTCTTC

j_gene: TRBJ1-3
d_gene: TRBD1
v_gene: TRBV6-5
abundance: NA
CDR3aa: CASDRDRGNTIYF
CDR3nt: TGTGCCAGCGACCGGGACAGAGGAAACACCATATATTTT

j_gene: TRBJ1-6
d_gene: NA
v_gene: TRBV7-9
abundance: NA
CDR3aa: CASSLQPGDNSPLHF
CDR3nt: TGTGCCAGCAGCTTACAGCCAGGGGATAATTCACCCCTCCACTTT

j_gene: TRBJ1-3
d_gene: NA
v_gene: TRBV5-5
abundance: NA
CDR3aa: CASSLELNSGNTIYF
CDR3nt: TGTGCCAGCAGCTTGGAACTCAACTCTGGAAACACCATATATTTT

j_gene: TRBJ2-1
d_gene: TRBD1
v_gene: TRBV19
abundance: NA
CDR3aa: CASSSWDSSKGEQFF
CDR3nt: TGTGCCAGTAGTAGCTGGGACAGCTCGAAGGGTGAGCAGTTCTTC

j_gene: TRBJ2-1
d_gene: TRBD2
v_gene: TRBV4-2
abundance: few
CDR3aa: CASSQVAGGYNEQFF
CDR3nt: TGTGCCAGCAGCCAAGTAGCGGGAGGCTACAATGAGCAGTTCTTC

j_gene: TRBJ1-1
d_gene: NA
v_gene: TRBV24-1
abundance: NA
CDR3aa: CATSDPVSGGAGFTEAFF
CDR3nt: TGTGCCACCAGTGATCCCGTCTCCGGAGGGGCCGGGTTCACTGAAGCTTTCTTT

j_gene: TRBJ1-2
d_gene: NA
v_gene: TRBV20-1
abundance: NA
CDR3aa: CSASPQRGYGYTF
CDR3nt: TGCAGTGCTAGTCCCCAGCGCGGCTATGGCTACACCTTC

j_gene: TRBJ2-1
d_gene: NA
v_gene: TRBV7-9
abundance: NA
CDR3aa: CASSFEGAVNEQFF
CDR3nt: TGTGCCAGCAGCTTTGAGGGCGCCGTCAATGAGCAGTTCTTC

j_gene: TRBJ2-5
d_gene: TRBD1
v_gene: TRBV7-7
abundance: once
CDR3aa: CASSVRGQGDETQYF
CDR3nt: TGTGCCAGCAGCGTTAGGGGACAGGGGGATGAGACCCAGTACTTC

j_gene: TRBJ1-5
d_gene: TRBD1
v_gene: TRBV6-5
abundance: NA
CDR3aa: CASSRGTGGFQPQHF
CDR3nt: TGTGCCAGCAGTCGCGGGACAGGGGGTTTTCAGCCCCAGCATTTT

j_gene: TRBJ1-2
d_gene: TRBD1
v_gene: TRBV3-1/TRBV3-2
abundance: NA
CDR3aa: CASSGDRVGHGYTF
CDR3nt: TGTGCCAGCAGTGGGGACAGGGTAGGGCATGGCTACACCTTC

j_gene: TRBJ1-6
d_gene: NA
v_gene: TRBV7-9
abundance: NA
CDR3aa: CASSFAGFSPLHF
CDR3nt: TGTGCCAGCAGCTTCGCAGGGTTTTCACCCCTCCACTTT

j_gene: TRBJ2-2
d_gene: NA
v_gene: TRBV18
abundance: NA
CDR3aa: CASSPRTPETGELFF
CDR3nt: TGTGCCAGCTCACCACGGACTCCAGAGACCGGGGAGCTGTTTTTT

j_gene: TRBJ1-4
d_gene: NA
v_gene: TRBV5-6
abundance: NA
CDR3aa: CASSLLGAGTNEKLFF
CDR3nt: TGTGCCAGCAGCTTGTTGGGAGCCGGAACTAATGAAAAACTGTTTTTT

j_gene: TRBJ2-3
d_gene: TRBD2
v_gene: TRBV5-8
abundance: NA
CDR3aa: CASSLDPLAGGRDTQYF
CDR3nt: TGTGCCAGCAGCTTGGACCCACTAGCGGGGGGCAGGGATACGCAGTATTTT

j_gene: TRBJ1-2
d_gene: NA
v_gene: TRBV3-1/TRBV3-2
abundance: NA
CDR3aa: CASSQVPGDYGYTF
CDR3nt: TGTGCCAGCAGCCAAGTCCCCGGGGACTATGGCTACACCTTC